This TCR beta chain comes out of a study of beta chain features in type 1 diabetes. This clone was detected only a few times. Its antigen is not identified. Expressed TCRB transcripts got sequenced, as all isolated RNA was reverse transcribed. Libraries were prepared by immunoSEQ multiplex PCR; TCRdb keeps only in-frame clonotypes and omits some of them. The sample holds 130,000 to 150,000 clones; about 9.2% are singletons and the top ten take 0.68%. Study results and caveats: In the patient group, naive, central memory and Treg TCRB repertoires seemed more alike than in the healthy donor group.

The CDR3 sequence is 12 residues long. CDR1 is MNHEY and CDR2 is SVGAGI in the germline V gene. The ends were cut back, 6 bases at V and 10 bases at J, with 16 bases in the middle. Sequencing used central memory CD4+ T cells from blood. This receptor was identified in a man aged 18 to 29 in good health. V is TRBV6-5 and J is TRBJ2-7; D is perhaps TRBD1 (6 bases). The CDR3 reads CASSSTGYGQYF. The DNA of the CDR3 is TGTGCCAGCAGCTCTACAGGGTACGGACAGTACTTC.